This TCR beta chain was found in a study of T cells in narcolepsy. Points from the study as a whole: Blood of same and different patients, but not healthy controls, reportedly held recurring autoreactive clonotypes. No autoreactive T cell clone sequences appeared in some memory CD4+ repertoires. Autoreactive HCRT-specific and TRIB2-specific clonotypes were marked in same-patient CSF-versus-blood CD4+ comparisons.

Sequencing was performed with immunoSEQ multiplex PCR; in TCRdb, only in-frame clones are kept and a portion is missing. Here the sample spans over 30,000 clones, 70% to 85% being singletons. The V and J ends lost 2 bases and 5 bases respectively, with 9 bases between them. The germline V gene has CDR1 SGHTA and CDR2 FQGNSA. The CDR3 is made up of 13 amino acids. As concerns this clone: What it binds is not known.

The sample was CD45RA- memory CD4+ T cells from PBMCs. V and J are TRBV7-2 and TRBJ2-5, with D possibly TRBD1 on 5 matching bases. The receptor was isolated from a human donor with narcolepsy. The CDR3 here is CASSLNPGETQYF. For the CDR3, the DNA is TGTGCCAGCAGCTTAAATCCAGGGGAGACCCAGTACTTC.